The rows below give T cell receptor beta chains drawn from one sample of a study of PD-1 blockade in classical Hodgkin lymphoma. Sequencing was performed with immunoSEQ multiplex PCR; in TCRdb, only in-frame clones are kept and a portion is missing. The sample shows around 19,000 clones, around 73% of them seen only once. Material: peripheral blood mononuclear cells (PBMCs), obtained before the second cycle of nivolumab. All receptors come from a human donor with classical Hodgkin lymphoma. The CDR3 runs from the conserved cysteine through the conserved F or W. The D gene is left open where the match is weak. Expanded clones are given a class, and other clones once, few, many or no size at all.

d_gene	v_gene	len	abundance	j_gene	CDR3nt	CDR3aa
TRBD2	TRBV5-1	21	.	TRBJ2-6	TGCGCCAGCAGCTTGGCGGTCCCTCGGACTAGCGTACTCTCTGGGGCCAACGTCCTGACTTTC	CASSLAVPRTSVLSGANVLTF
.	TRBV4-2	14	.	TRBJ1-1	TGTGCCAGCAGCTCAAGTTGGGGAAACACTGAAGCTTTCTTT	CASSSSWGNTEAFF
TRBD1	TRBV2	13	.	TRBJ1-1	TGTGCCAGCAGTGAGGACAGGGGATTGTCGGCTTTCTTT	CASSEDRGLSAFF
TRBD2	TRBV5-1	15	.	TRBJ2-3	TGCGCCAGCAGCCCGGGACTAGCTGCGACAGATACGCAGTATTTT	CASSPGLAATDTQYF
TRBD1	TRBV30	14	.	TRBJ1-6	TGTGCCTGGGATAGACAGGGGGCACGATCACCCCTCCACTTT	CAWDRQGARSPLHF
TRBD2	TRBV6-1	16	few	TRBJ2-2	TGTGCCAGCAGTGGTCTAGCGGGGCAGAGCAAGGGGGAGCTGTTTTTT	CASSGLAGQSKGELFF
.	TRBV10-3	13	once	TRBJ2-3	TGTGCCATCAGTGGATCAACCGCGGATACGCAGTATTTT	CAISGSTADTQYF
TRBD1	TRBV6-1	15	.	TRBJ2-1	TGTGCCAGCAGTGCAGGGGGCAGCTCCTACAATGAGCAGTTCTTC	CASSAGGSSYNEQFF
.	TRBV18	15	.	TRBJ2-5	TGTGCCAGCTCACCAAATTGGGGACCTTTGGAGACCCAGTACTTC	CASSPNWGPLETQYF
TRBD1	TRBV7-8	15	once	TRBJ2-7	TGTGCCAGCAGCTTAGTTTGGACAGGGAGGTCCGAGCAGTACTTC	CASSLVWTGRSEQYF
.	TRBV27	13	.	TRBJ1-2	TGTGCCAGCAGTTCTCGTGAGATGGGTGGCTACACCTTC	CASSSREMGGYTF
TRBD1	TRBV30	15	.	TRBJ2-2	TGTGCCTGGAGGACGAGGGACAGATACACCGGGGAGCTGTTTTTT	CAWRTRDRYTGELFF
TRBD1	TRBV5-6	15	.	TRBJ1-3	TGTGCCAGCAGCGACTACAGGGGTCCCGGAAACACCATATATTTT	CASSDYRGPGNTIYF
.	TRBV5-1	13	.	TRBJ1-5	TGCGCCAGCAGCTTGTTTCCGGATCAGCCCCAGCATTTT	CASSLFPDQPQHF
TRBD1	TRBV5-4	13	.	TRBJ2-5	TGTGCCAGCAGCTGGGGACAGGGGGAGACCCAGTACTTC	CASSWGQGETQYF
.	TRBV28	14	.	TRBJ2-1	TGTGCCAGCAGTTTTACAGGGTTTGGCAATGAGCAGTTCTTC	CASSFTGFGNEQFF
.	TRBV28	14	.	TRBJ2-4	TGTGCCAGCAGTTTTGCTGTTCCGGTGGGCATTCAGTACTTC	CASSFAVPVGIQYF
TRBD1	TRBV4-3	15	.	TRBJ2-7	TGCGCCAGCAGCCAACAGGGGGTGGGTCCTTTCGAGCAGTACTTC	CASSQQGVGPFEQYF
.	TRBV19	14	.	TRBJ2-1	TGTGCCAGTAGACCGGGAAGTGTCTACAATGAGCAGTTCTTC	CASRPGSVYNEQFF
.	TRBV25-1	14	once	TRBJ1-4	TGTGCCAGCAGTTCGGGGAGGGGCAATGAAAAACTGTTTTTT	CASSSGRGNEKLFF
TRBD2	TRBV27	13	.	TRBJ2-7	TGTGCCAGCAGGACTAGCGGGAGGACCGAGCAGTACTTC	CASRTSGRTEQYF
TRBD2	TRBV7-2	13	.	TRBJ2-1	TGTGCCAGCAGCCTTGGACTAGTGAATGAGCAGTTCTTC	CASSLGLVNEQFF
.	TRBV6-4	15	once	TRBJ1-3	TGTGCCAGCAGTGACTCGAATCCCGGCGGGGGTACCATATATTTT	CASSDSNPGGGTIYF
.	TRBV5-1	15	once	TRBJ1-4	TGCGCCAGCAGCCTTGGTCAGGGAACTAATGAAAAACTGTTTTTT	CASSLGQGTNEKLFF
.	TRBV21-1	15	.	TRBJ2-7	TGTGCCAGCAGCACTCCGGGACAGGGGTCCTACGAGCAGTACTTC	CASSTPGQGSYEQYF